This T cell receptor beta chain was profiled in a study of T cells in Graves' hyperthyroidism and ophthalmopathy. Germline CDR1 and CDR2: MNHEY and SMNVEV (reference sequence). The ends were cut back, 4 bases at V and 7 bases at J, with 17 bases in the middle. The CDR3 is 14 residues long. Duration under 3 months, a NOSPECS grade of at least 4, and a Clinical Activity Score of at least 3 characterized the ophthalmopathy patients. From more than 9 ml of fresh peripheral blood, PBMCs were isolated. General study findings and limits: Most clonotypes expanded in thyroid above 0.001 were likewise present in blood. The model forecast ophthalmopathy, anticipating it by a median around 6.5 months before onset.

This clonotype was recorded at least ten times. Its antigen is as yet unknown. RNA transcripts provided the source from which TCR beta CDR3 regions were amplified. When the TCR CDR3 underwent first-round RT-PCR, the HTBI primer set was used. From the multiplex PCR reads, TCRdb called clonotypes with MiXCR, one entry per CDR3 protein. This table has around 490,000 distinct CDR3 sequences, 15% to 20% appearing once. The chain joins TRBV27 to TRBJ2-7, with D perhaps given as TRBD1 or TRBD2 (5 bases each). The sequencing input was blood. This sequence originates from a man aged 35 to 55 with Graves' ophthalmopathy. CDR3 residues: CASSSSGTRGEQYF. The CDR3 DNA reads TGTGCCAGCAGTTCCTCCGGGACCCGCGGGGAGCAGTACTTC.